The 11 T cell receptor beta chains listed next were all sequenced from one sample in a study of blood T cells in healthy people across ages (dated by TCRdb to between 2015 and 2016). The library was made by 5' RACE. The data were produced on an Illumina HiSeq 2500. A second PCR of roughly 7 to 11 cycles was performed with a sample-barcoded 5' primer and a J-beta primer mix. Using fastp trimming at Q25 and MiXCR clonotype assembly, TCRdb reanalyzed the public sequencing data and kept in-frame beta chains. Entries that share a CDR3 protein sequence are merged under the most common genes and DNA. The sample profile shows under 850,000 distinct CDR3 sequences; about 34% of them were found once. The ten largest clones take up over 10% of the sample. Sequenced material: blood. All receptors derive from a man between 18 and 29 years old in good health.

The chain carries TRBV29-1 and TRBJ2-3; D is unclear. Trimming removed 3 bases from V and 7 bases from J, with 5 bases in between. CDR1 is SQVTM, CDR2 ANQGSEA, per germline. CDR3 length: 10 amino acids. For the CDR3, the DNA is TGCAGCGTTGATGCTTATACGCAGTATTTT. This translates into CSVDAYTQYF.

V gene TRBV20-1 combines with J gene TRBJ2-7, with 15 bases identical to TRBD2. Unmatched junction bases numbered 27, after V lost 2 bases and J lost 7 bases. There are 22 residues in the CDR3. Germline loops: CDR1 DFQATT, CDR2 SNEGSKA (reference sequence). CDR3 DNA sequence: TGCAGTGCTAGAACCCGACGGCCACTGGGACTAGCGGGGGGTAGCTCCTACAATGAGCAGTACTTC. Translated: CSARTRRPLGLAGGSSYNEQYF.

This rearrangement joins TRBV19 to TRBJ2-3, with a tentative D call TRBD2 (5 bases). V was cut by 1 base and J by 5 bases, with 7 bases left in between. CDR1 is LNHDA and CDR2 is SQIVND in the germline V gene (reference sequence). The length of the CDR3 is 13 residues. CDR3 coding DNA: TGTGCCAGTAGTATAGCCCGGGAAGATACGCAGTATTTT. The encoded protein is CASSIAREDTQYF.

This chain links TRBV28 with TRBJ1-1, with D possibly TRBD1 on 5 matching bases. Germline V gives CDR1 MDHEN, CDR2 SYDVKM. The CDR3 length is 14 residues. V shed 5 bases and J shed 1 base, with 11 bases lying between them. CDR3 residues: CASSRPGTNTEAFF. The CDR3 nucleotides read TGTGCCAGCAGTCGCCCCGGGACGAACACTGAAGCTTTCTTT.

The rearrangement joins TRBV20-1 to TRBJ2-1; 7 bases are a match to TRBD2. CDR1 and CDR2 from the germline V gene are DFQATT and SNEGSKA (reference sequence). V was clipped by 6 bases and J by 7 bases; unmatched bases: 9. This CDR3 region has 13 residues. The CDR3 loop reads CSAPGRGKNEQFF. DNA of the CDR3: TGCAGTGCCCCCGGGCGGGGGAAAAATGAGCAGTTCTTC.

This clonotype was counted ten times or more. This chain uses TRBV7-9 with TRBJ2-1, with 11 bases aligning to TRBD2. In germline, CDR1 is SEHNR, CDR2 FQNEAQ (reference sequence). J lost 8 bases, V lost 3 bases, and 6 bases had no gene match. CDR3 size: 15 residues. In DNA, the CDR3 is TGTGCCAGCAGCTTCGGACTAGCGGGTGTGTATGAGCAGTTCTTC. It yields the protein CASSFGLAGVYEQFF.

V gene TRBV7-9 combines with J gene TRBJ2-1, with D possibly TRBD2 on 6 matching bases. The DNA matches TRBJ2-7 better at its end, which makes the J call doubtful. The CDR3 loop spans 16 amino acids. Germline V gene lookup returns CDR1 SEHNR and CDR2 FQNEAQ (reference sequence). CDR3 region: CASSTRAGLSYNEQYF. DNA for the CDR3: TGTGCCAGCAGCACGAGAGCGGGTCTGTCCTACAATGAGCAGTACTTC.

This clonotype was found many times. The J gene is TRBJ2-3, the V gene TRBV7-2; the match to TRBD1 covers 9 bases. CDR3 length: 17 residues. The junction had 13 bases not matched to a gene; V was cut back by 5 bases and J by 4 bases. CDR1 is SGHTA, CDR2 FQGNSA, per germline. The CDR3 spells CASSPDRGEGWADTQYF. The CDR3 nucleotides are TGTGCCAGCAGCCCGGACAGGGGCGAGGGATGGGCAGATACGCAGTATTTT.

As regards this clonotype: This likely traces to a read error, being one base from a far larger clone. The gene calls are TRBV5-5 and TRBJ2-3; D possibly matches TRBD1 or TRBD2 (5 bases each). The germline V gene has CDR1 SGHKS and CDR2 YYEKEE (reference sequence). The CDR3 covers 14 residues. The CDR3 spells CASGLRGGTDTQYF. The CDR3, as DNA: TGTGCCAGCGGCTTGAGGGGAGGCACAGATACGCAGTATTTT.

The chain joins TRBV9 to TRBJ2-7, with a tentative D call TRBD1 (5 bases). V was clipped by 4 bases and J by 3 bases, with 17 bases between them. Germline V gene sequence: CDR1 SGDLS, CDR2 YYNGEE. The CDR3 contains 15 residues. CDR3 protein: CASSLGTGTDYEQYF. Written as DNA, the CDR3 is TGTGCCAGCAGCCTCGGTACAGGTACCGACTACGAGCAGTACTTC.

On this clonotype: With a much larger clone just one base away, this may be a read error. The chain has TRBV10-3 and TRBJ2-3; 14 bases line up with TRBD2. This CDR3 region has 18 residues. Germline V gives CDR1 ENHRY, CDR2 SYGVKD. CDR3: CAISDSLGTSGGTVTQYF. The CDR3 DNA reads as TGTGCCATCAGTGATAGTCTGGGGACTAGCGGGGGCACAGTTACGCAGTATTTT.